Described below is a single TCR beta chain sequence and its context. This entry belongs to a study of OX40 agonist ivuxolimab in advanced cancers. Study in general: Each patient was given ivuxolimab into a vein every 2 weeks, at 0.01 to 10 mg/kg. Dose-escalation patients were diagnosed with hepatocellular carcinoma, melanoma, renal cell cancer or head and neck cancer. Partial responses were achieved by three patients: one hepatocellular carcinoma, two cutaneous melanoma.

Repertoires were generated with immunoSEQ multiplex PCR, while TCRdb's copy carries only in-frame clones and drops some. The profile shows some 73,000 clones, around 86% of them singletons. V shed 4 bases and J shed 3 bases, with 21 bases lying between them. Germline lookup yields CDR1 SGHDN and CDR2 FVKESK. The CDR3 covers 18 residues. Material: CD4+ or CD8+ T cells sorted from blood, obtained in a trial of the OX40 agonist ivuxolimab. The chain combines TRBV14 with TRBJ2-2, with a weak D call TRBD2 (6 bases). The sequence derives from an adult with an advanced solid tumor such as melanoma, head and neck, liver or kidney cancer. The DNA of the CDR3 is TGTGCCAGCAGCCGCCGGGATCGGGCAGGCGGGGACACCGGGGAGCTGTTTTTT. This translates into CASSRRDRAGGDTGELFF.